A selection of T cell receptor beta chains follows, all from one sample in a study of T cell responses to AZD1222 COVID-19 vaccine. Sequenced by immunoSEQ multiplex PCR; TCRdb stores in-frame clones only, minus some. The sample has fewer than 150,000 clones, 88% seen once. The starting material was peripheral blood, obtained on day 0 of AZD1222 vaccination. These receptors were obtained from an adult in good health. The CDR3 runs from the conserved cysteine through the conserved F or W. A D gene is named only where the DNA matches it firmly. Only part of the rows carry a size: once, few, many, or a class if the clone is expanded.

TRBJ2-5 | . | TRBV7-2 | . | CASSFRGDETQYF | TGTGCCAGCAGCTTTAGGGGAGATGAGACCCAGTACTTC
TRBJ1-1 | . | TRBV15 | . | CATTMPSMNTEAFF | TGTGCCACCACTATGCCGTCCATGAACACTGAAGCTTTCTTT
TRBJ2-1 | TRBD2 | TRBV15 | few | CATSRDLKAGDHNEQFF | TGTGCCACCAGCAGAGATCTAAAAGCGGGAGACCACAATGAGCAGTTCTTC
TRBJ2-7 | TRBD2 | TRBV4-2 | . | CASSQDHTGGSSYEQYF | TGTGCCAGCAGCCAAGATCATACGGGGGGAAGCTCCTACGAGCAGTACTTC
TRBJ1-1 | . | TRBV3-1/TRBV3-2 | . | CASSHSTGNTEAFF | TGTGCCAGCAGCCATAGTACTGGCAACACTGAAGCTTTCTTT
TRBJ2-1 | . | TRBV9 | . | CASSARLSSYNEQFF | TGTGCCAGCAGTGCCCGACTTAGCTCCTACAATGAGCAGTTCTTC
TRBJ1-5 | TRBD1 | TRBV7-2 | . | CASSLHPGQGDQPQHF | TGTGCCAGCAGCTTACATCCGGGGCAGGGGGATCAGCCCCAGCATTTT
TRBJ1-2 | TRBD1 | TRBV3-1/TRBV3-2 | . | CASSQASPGQGYTF | TGTGCCAGCAGCCAAGCCTCACCGGGACAGGGCTACACCTTC
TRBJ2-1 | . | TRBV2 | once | CASSRPFGEQFF | TGTGCCAGCAGTAGGCCCTTCGGTGAGCAGTTCTTC
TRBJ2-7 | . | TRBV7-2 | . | CASSLLRDYEQYF | TGTGCCAGCAGCCTTCTCCGGGATTACGAGCAGTACTTC
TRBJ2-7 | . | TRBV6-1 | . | CASSEAGDFTYEQYF | TGTGCCAGCAGTGAGGCGGGTGACTTTACCTACGAGCAGTACTTC
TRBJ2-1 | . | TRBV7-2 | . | CASSLEPSRNEQFF | TGTGCCAGCAGCTTAGAGCCTAGCCGCAATGAGCAGTTCTTC
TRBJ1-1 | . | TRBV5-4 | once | CASSSPLYNTEAFF | TGTGCCAGCAGCTCGCCCCTCTACAACACTGAAGCTTTCTTT
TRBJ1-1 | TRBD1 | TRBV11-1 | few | CASSPTGGTGAFF | TGTGCCAGCAGTCCGACAGGGGGCACGGGAGCTTTCTTT
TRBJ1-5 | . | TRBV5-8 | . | CASSYRAPYSNQPQHF | TGTGCCAGCAGCTACAGGGCACCTTATAGCAATCAGCCCCAGCATTTT
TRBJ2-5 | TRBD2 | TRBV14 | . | CASSHYKPLAGRETQYF | TGTGCCAGCAGCCATTACAAACCTCTAGCGGGACGAGAGACCCAGTACTTC
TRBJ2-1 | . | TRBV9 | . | CASSVVEWDPYNEQFF | TGTGCCAGCAGCGTAGTCGAGTGGGACCCCTACAATGAGCAGTTCTTC
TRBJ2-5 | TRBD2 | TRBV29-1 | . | CSLTLSRLAEVGPVEGTQYF | TGCAGCCTCACCCTTTCACGTCTAGCGGAGGTGGGGCCAGTGGAGGGGACCCAGTACTTC
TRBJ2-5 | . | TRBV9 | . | CASSVAGAETQYF | TGTGCCAGCAGCGTAGCGGGAGCGGAGACCCAGTACTTC
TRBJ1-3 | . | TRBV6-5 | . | CASSYTHGPGNTIYF | TGTGCCAGCAGTTACACCCATGGCCCTGGAAACACCATATATTTT
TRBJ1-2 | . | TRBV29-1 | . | CSVAVLLQGDGYTF | TGCAGCGTTGCAGTTCTTCTCCAGGGCGATGGCTACACCTTC
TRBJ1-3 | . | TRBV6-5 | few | CASSNGGTGNTIYF | TGTGCCAGCAGCAACGGAGGGACTGGAAACACCATATATTTT
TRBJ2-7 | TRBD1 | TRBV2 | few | CASKGARYEQYF | TGTGCCAGCAAGGGGGCGCGTTACGAGCAGTACTTC
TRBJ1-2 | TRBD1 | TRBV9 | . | CASQDRVYGYTF | TGTGCCAGCCAGGACAGGGTGTATGGCTACACCTTC
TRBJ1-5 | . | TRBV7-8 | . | CASSPSRDFGNQPQHF | TGTGCCAGCAGCCCATCCAGGGATTTTGGCAATCAGCCCCAGCATTTT
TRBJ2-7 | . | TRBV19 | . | CASTGRDYEQYF | TGTGCCAGTACCGGCAGGGACTACGAGCAGTACTTC
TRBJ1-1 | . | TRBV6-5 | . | CASSFGQMNTEAFF | TGTGCCAGCAGCTTTGGACAGATGAACACTGAAGCTTTCTTT
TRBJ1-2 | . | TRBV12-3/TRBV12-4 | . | CASSPSVHYGYTF | TGTGCCAGCAGCCCATCCGTACACTATGGCTACACCTTC
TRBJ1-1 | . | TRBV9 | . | CASSFMLGGRNTEAFF | TGTGCCAGCAGCTTTATGCTGGGGGGAAGAAACACTGAAGCTTTCTTT
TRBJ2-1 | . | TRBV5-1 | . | CASSFSADPHNEQFF | TGCGCCAGCAGCTTCTCCGCGGACCCACACAATGAGCAGTTCTTC
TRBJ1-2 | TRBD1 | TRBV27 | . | CASRPPGQGFYGYTF | TGTGCCAGCAGACCTCCGGGACAGGGATTCTATGGCTACACCTTC
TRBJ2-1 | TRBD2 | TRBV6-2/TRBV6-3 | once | CASSYPSSGSLSDEQFF | TGTGCCAGCAGTTACCCCTCTAGCGGGAGCCTCAGCGATGAGCAGTTCTTC
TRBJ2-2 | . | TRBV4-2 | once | CASSRVTGFTGELFF | TGTGCCAGCAGCCGCGTCACAGGGTTCACCGGGGAGCTGTTTTTT